The sequence of this T cell receptor beta chain was determined in a study of shared clonotypes between healthy human individuals. Study context: CD4 naive and memory got three plates each, CD8 naive two, CD8 memory one.

The authors distributed each subset's genomic DNA evenly over several immunoSEQ plates. The input for sorted-subset replicate PCRs was approximately 200 ng DNA, 25,000 to 30,000 T cell genomes. Assay used: immunoSEQ multiplex PCR; TCRdb lists only in-frame clones, some missing. The top ten clones hold around 0.4% of a sample with approximately 2.5 million clones, over 85% of them seen once. The sequence derives from a man between 18 and 29 years old in good health. Some clones in this sample may be carry-over from other donors' samples. The specimen was naive CD4+ T cells from PBMCs. Subset described: CD45RA+ positively selected.

The CDR3 bases are TGTGCCAGCTCAAACGTTAACACTGAAGCTTTCTTT. As protein: CASSNVNTEAFF. This sequence joins TRBV18 and TRBJ1-1; D not resolved. Germline V CDR1 and CDR2: KGHSH, LQKENI. The CDR3 length is 12 residues. Trimming took off 5 bases at V and 2 bases at J, with 6 bases between the two ends.